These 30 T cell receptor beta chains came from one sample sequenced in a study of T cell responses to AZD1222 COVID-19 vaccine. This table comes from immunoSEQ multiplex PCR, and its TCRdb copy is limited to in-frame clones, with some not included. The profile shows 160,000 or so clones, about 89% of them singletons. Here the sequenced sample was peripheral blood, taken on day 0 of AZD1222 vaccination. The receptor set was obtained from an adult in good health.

CDR3 region: CASSEFGVFSYEQYF. In nucleotides, the CDR3 is TGCGCCAGCAGTGAGTTTGGGGTTTTTTCCTACGAGCAGTACTTC. The V call is TRBV10-2, the J call TRBJ2-7; D ambiguous. There are 15 residues in the CDR3. Germline loops: CDR1 WSHSY, CDR2 SAAADI. The V end was cut by 1 base, the J end by 1 base, with 11 bases between.

The CDR3 coding sequence is TGTGCCACCAGTGACCCCGGGGCCACTGAAGCTTTCTTT. It encodes CATSDPGATEAFF. The chain employs TRBV24-1 and TRBJ1-1, with D perhaps TRBD1 (5 bases). Trimming pared 4 bases from V and 4 bases from J, leaving 9 bases between. CDR3 size: 13 residues. The V gene's germline CDR1 is KGHDR and CDR2 SFDVKD.

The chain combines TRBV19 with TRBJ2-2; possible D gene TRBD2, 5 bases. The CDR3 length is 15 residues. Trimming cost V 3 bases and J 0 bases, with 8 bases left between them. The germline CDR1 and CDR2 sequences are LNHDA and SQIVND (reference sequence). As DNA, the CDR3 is TGTGCCAGTAGTATTCGGGGAGCGAACACCGGGGAGCTGTTTTTT. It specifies CASSIRGANTGELFF. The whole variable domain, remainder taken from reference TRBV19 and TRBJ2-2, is DGGITQSPKYLFRKEGQNVTLSCEQNLNHDAMYWYRQDPGQGLRLIYYSQIVNDFQKGDIAEGYSVSREKKESFPLTVTSAQKNPTAFYLCASSIRGANTGELFFGEGSRLTVL.

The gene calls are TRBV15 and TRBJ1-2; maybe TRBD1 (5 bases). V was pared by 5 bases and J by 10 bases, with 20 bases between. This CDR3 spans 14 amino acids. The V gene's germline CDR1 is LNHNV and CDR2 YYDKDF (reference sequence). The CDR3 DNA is TGTGCCACCAGCGGAACCGGGACTTTCTCGTCCTACACCTTC. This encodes CATSGTGTFSSYTF.

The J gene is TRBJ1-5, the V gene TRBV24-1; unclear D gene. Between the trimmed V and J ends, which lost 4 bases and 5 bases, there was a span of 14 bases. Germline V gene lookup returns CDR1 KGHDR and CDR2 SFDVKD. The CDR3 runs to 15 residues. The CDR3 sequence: CATSDTGRPDQPQHF. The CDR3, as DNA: TGTGCCACCAGTGACACCGGCCGGCCCGATCAGCCCCAGCATTTT.

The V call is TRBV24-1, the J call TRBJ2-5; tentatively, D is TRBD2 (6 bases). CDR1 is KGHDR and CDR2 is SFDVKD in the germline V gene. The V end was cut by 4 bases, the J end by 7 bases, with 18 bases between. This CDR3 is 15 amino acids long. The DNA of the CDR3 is TGTGCCACCAGTGAAACCGGGACTTATTCTGGGACCCAGTACTTC. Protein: CATSETGTYSGTQYF.

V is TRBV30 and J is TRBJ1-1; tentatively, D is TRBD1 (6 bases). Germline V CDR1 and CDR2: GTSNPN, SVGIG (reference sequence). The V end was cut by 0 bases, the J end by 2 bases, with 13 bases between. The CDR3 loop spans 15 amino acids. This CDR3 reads CAWSVRGGFNTEAFF. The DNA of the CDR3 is TGTGCCTGGAGTGTACGGGGGGGCTTTAACACTGAAGCTTTCTTT.

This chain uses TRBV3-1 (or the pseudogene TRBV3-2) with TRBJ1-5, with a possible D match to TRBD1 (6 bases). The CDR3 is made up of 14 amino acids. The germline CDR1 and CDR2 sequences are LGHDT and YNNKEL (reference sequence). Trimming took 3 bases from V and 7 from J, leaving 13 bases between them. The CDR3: CASSHAGARQPQHF. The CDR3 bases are TGTGCCAGCAGCCACGCAGGGGCCCGACAGCCCCAGCATTTT.

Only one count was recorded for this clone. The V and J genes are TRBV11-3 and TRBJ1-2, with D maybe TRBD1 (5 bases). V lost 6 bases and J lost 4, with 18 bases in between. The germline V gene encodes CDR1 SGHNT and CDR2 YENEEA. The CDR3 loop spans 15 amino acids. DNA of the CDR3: TGTGCCAGCAGTCCAGACAGACCAACCCTCTATGGCTACACCTTC. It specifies CASSPDRPTLYGYTF.

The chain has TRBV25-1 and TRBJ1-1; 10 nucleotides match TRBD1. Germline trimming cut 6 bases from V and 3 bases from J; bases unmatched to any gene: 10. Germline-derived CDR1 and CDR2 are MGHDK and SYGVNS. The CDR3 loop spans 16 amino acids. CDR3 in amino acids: CASRDLDRGRHTEAFF. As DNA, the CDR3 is TGTGCCAGCAGAGATTTGGACAGGGGGAGACACACTGAAGCTTTCTTT.

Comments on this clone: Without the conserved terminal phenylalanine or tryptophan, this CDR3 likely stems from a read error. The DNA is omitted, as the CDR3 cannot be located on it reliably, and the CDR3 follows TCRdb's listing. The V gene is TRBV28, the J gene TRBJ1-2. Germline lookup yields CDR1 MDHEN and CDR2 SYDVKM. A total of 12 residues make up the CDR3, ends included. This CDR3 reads CASSSPHLGTHV.

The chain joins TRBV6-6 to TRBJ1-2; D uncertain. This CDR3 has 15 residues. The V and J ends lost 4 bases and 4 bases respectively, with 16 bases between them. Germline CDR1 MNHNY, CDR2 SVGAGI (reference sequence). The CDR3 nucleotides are TGTGCCAGCAGTTTGAACGGACGGCCACCCTATGGCTACACCTTC. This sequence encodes CASSLNGRPPYGYTF.

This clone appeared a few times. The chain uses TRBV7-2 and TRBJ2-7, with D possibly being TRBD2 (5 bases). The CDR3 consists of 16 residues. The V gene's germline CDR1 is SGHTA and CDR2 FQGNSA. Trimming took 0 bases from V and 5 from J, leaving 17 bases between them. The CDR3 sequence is CASSLAEALSGNEQYF. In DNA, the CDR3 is TGTGCCAGCAGCTTAGCGGAGGCTCTCTCCGGGAACGAGCAGTACTTC.

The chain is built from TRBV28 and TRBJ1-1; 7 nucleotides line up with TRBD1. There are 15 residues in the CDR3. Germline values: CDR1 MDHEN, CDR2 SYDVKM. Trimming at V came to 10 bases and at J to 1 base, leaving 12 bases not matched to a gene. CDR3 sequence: CATLTGAGRNTEAFF. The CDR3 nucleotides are TGTGCCACCTTAACAGGGGCTGGGAGGAACACTGAAGCTTTCTTT.

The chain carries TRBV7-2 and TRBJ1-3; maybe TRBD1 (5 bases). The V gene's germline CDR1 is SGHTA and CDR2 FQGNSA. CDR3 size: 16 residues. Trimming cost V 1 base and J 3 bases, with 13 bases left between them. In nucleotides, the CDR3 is TGTGCCAGCAGCTTAGTGGGGCTCTCGATTGGAAACACCATATATTTT. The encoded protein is CASSLVGLSIGNTIYF.

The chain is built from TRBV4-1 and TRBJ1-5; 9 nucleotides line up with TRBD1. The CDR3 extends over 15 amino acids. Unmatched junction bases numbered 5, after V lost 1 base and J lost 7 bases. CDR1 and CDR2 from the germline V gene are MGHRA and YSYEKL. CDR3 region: CASSQGDRDMQPQHF. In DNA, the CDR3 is TGCGCCAGCAGCCAAGGGGACAGGGATATGCAGCCCCAGCATTTT.

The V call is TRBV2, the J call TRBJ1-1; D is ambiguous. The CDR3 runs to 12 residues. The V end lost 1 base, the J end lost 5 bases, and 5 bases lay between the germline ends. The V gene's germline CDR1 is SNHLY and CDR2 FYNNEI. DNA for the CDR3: TGTGCCAGCAGTGAAGGCAGAACTGAAGCTTTCTTT. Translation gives CASSEGRTEAFF.

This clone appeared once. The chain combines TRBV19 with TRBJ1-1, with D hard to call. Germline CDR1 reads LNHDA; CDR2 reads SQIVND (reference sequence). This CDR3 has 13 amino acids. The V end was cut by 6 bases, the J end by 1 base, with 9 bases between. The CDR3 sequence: CASSALQNTEAFF. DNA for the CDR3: TGTGCCAGTAGCGCTTTGCAGAACACTGAAGCTTTCTTT.

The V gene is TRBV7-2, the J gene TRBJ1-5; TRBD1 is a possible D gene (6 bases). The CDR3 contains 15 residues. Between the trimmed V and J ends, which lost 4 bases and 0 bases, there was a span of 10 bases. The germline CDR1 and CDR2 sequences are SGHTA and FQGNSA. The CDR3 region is CASSSQGYSNQPQHF. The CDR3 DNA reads TGTGCCAGCAGCTCGCAGGGGTATAGCAATCAGCCCCAGCATTTT. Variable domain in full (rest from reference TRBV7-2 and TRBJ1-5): GAGVSQSPSNKVTEKGKDVELRCDPISGHTALYWYRQSLGQGLEFLIYFQGNSAPDKSGLPSDRFSAERTGGSVSTLTIQRTQQEDSAVYLCASSSQGYSNQPQHFGDGTRLSIL.

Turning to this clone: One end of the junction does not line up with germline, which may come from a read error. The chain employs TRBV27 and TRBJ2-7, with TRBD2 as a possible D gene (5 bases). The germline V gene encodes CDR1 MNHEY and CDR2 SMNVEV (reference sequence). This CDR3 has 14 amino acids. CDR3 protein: CASNLGGPGNEQYF. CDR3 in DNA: TGTGCCAGCAATTTAGGAGGTCCAGGCAACGAGCAGTACTTC.

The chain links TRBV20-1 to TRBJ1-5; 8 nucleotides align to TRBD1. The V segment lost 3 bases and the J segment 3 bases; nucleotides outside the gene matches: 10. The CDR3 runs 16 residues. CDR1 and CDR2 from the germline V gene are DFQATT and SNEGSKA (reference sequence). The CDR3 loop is CSASVQGARPNQPQHF. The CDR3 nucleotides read TGCAGTGCTAGTGTCCAGGGGGCTAGACCCAATCAGCCCCAGCATTTT.

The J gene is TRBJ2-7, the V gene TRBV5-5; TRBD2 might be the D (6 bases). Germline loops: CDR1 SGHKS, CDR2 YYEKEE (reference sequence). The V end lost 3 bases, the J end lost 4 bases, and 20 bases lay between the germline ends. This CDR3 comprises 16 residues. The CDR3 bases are TGTGCCAGCAGCTCCTCCCTAGGCGGGGCCCGTTACGAGCAGTACTTC. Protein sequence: CASSSSLGGARYEQYF.

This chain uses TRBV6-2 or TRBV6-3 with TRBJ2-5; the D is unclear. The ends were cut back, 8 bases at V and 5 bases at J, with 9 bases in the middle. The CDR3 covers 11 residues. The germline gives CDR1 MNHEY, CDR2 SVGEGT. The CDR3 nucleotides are TGTGCCAGCGGCCTTGGGGAGACCCAGTACTTC. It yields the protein CASGLGETQYF.

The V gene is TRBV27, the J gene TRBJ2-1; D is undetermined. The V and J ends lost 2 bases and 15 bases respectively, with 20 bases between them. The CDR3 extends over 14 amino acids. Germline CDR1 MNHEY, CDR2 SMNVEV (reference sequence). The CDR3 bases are TGTGCCAGCAGTTTAAACTTGGATGGCAGGTTTATGTTCTTC. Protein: CASSLNLDGRFMFF.

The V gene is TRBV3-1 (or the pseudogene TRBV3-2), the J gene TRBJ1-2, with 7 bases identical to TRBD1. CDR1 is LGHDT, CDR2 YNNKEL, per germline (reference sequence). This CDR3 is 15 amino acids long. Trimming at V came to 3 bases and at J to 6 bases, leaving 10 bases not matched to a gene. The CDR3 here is CASSQDDRDRDGYTF. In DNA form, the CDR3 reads TGTGCCAGCAGCCAGGACGACAGGGATCGGGATGGCTACACCTTC.

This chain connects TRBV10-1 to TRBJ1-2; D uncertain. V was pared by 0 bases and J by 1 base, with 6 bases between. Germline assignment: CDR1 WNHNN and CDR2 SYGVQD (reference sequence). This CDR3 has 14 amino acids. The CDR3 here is CASSESGFNYGYTF. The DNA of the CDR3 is TGCGCCAGCAGTGAGTCGGGTTTTAACTATGGCTACACCTTC.

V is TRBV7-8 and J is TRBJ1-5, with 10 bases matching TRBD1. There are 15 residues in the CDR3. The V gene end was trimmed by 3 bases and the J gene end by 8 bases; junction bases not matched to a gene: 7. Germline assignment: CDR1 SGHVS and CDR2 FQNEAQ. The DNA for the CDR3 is TGTGCCAGCAGCTTGGGACAGGGGATGAGTGAGCCCCAGCATTTT. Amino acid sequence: CASSLGQGMSEPQHF.

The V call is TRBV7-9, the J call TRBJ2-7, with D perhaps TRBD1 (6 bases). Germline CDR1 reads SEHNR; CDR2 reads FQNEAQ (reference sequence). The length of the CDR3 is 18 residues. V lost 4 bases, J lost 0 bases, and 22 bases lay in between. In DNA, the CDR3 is TGTGCCAGCAGCTCATACCCTTCGCGACAGGCAAACTCCTACGAGCAGTACTTC. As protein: CASSSYPSRQANSYEQYF.

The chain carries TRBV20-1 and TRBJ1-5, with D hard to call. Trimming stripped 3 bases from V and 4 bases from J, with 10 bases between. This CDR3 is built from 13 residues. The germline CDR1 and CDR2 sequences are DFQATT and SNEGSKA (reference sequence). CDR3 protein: CSASIRPNQPQHF. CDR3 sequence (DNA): TGCAGTGCTAGTATCCGCCCGAATCAGCCCCAGCATTTT.

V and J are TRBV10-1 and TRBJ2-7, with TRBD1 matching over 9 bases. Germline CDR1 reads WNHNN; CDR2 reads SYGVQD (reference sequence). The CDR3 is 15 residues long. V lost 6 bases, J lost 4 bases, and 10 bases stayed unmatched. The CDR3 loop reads CASSDPGQGRYEQYF. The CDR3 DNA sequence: TGCGCCAGCAGCGACCCGGGACAGGGAAGATACGAGCAGTACTTC.